The 13 T cell receptor beta chains presented below share a single source sample, sequenced in a study of PD-1 blockade in classical Hodgkin lymphoma. Following autologous stem cell transplantation, relapse occurred in every patient, and exposure to brentuximab vedotin varied. TCRdb's table, derived via immunoSEQ multiplex PCR, lists solely in-frame clones and lacks some. The table records approximately 99,000 clones, about 89% of them present only once. The specimen was peripheral blood mononuclear cells (PBMCs), collected before the second cycle of nivolumab. These receptors were obtained from a human donor with classical Hodgkin lymphoma.

The chain has TRBV5-1 and TRBJ2-6, with 7 bases that match TRBD1. The germline gives CDR1 SGHRS, CDR2 YFSETQ. The CDR3 runs to 15 residues. With 3 bases clipped from V and 2 bases from J, the junction kept 2 bases outside the gene matches. The CDR3 nucleotides are TGCGCCAGCAGCTCAGACAGGGCTGGGGCCAACGTCCTGACTTTC. Amino acid sequence: CASSSDRAGANVLTF.

This clone was picked up one time. The chain couples TRBV6-5 to TRBJ2-1; 7 bases align to TRBD2. V was clipped by 4 bases and J by 9 bases; unmatched bases: 12. Germline V gives CDR1 MNHEY, CDR2 SVGAGI. The CDR3 spans 15 residues. The CDR3 DNA reads TGTGCCAGCAGTTTAGGAGGGAGGGCCTCTGGTGAGCAGTTCTTC. Translation gives CASSLGGRASGEQFF.

The chain has TRBV28 and TRBJ1-1, with D uncertain. Germline V gives CDR1 MDHEN, CDR2 SYDVKM. This CDR3 comprises 12 residues. V lost 2 bases and J 7 bases, leaving 8 bases between the germline ends. The CDR3 region is CASSLARNEAFF. DNA for the CDR3: TGTGCCAGCAGTTTAGCCAGGAATGAAGCTTTCTTT.

The V gene is TRBV19, the J gene TRBJ1-1, with D unresolved. V was cut by 0 bases and J by 1 base, with 9 bases left in between. The CDR3 consists of 15 residues. CDR1 is LNHDA, CDR2 SQIVND, per germline (reference sequence). The CDR3 sequence: CASSIDRAENTEAFF. The CDR3 DNA reads as TGTGCCAGTAGTATAGATCGAGCAGAGAACACTGAAGCTTTCTTT.

The chain recombines TRBV5-1 with TRBJ1-1, with 9 bases matching TRBD1. This CDR3 contains 18 residues. Germline assignment: CDR1 SGHRS and CDR2 YFSETQ. The junction had 13 bases not matched to a gene; V was cut back by 0 bases and J by 4 bases. CDR3 region: CASSLAGTGYSGGTEAFF. The CDR3, as DNA: TGCGCCAGCAGCTTGGCCGGGACAGGGTATAGTGGTGGCACTGAAGCTTTCTTT. The full variable domain, rest sourced from reference TRBV5-1 and TRBJ1-1, is KAGVTQTPRYLIKTRGQQVTLSCSPISGHRSVSWYQQTPGQGLQFLFEYFSETQRNKGNFPGRFSGRQFSNSRSEMNVSTLELGDSALYLCASSLAGTGYSGGTEAFFGQGTRLTVV.

The chain combines TRBV30 with TRBJ2-7, with D perhaps TRBD2 (6 bases). V dropped 5 bases and J dropped 9 bases, with 20 bases sitting between them. This CDR3 region has 13 residues. Germline CDR1 reads GTSNPN; CDR2 reads SVGIG (reference sequence). The DNA of the CDR3 is TGTGCCTGGGAGACTAGGGCCAGCCGAGTGCAGTACTTC. It specifies CAWETRASRVQYF.

This chain joins TRBV15 and TRBJ2-7; a possible D gene is TRBD2 (6 bases). Deletions cut 1 base from V and 4 bases from J, with 11 bases between. This CDR3 has 14 amino acids. CDR1 is LNHNV and CDR2 is YYDKDF in the germline V gene (reference sequence). The CDR3 nucleotides read TGTGCCACCAGCAGAGCGGGGGTCCTTTACGAGCAGTACTTC. This translates into CATSRAGVLYEQYF.

This chain links TRBV7-9 with TRBJ2-7, with a tentative D call TRBD1 (6 bases). Germline loops: CDR1 SEHNR, CDR2 FQNEAQ (reference sequence). Trimming shortened V by 8 bases and J by 2 bases, and 16 bases separated the two germline ends. The CDR3 covers 14 residues. The CDR3 DNA reads as TGTGCCAGCTCCCCTTTGGGGGCCACCTACGAGCAGTACTTC. Its protein is CASSPLGATYEQYF.

The V gene is TRBV6-1, the J gene TRBJ1-2; tentatively, D is TRBD1 (6 bases). V shed 0 bases and J shed 8 bases, with 19 bases lying between them. Per the germline V gene, CDR1 is MNHNS and CDR2 is SASEGT. The CDR3 totals 16 residues. The CDR3 reads CASSEADRGVGLGYTF. The CDR3 coding sequence is TGTGCCAGCAGTGAAGCGGATAGGGGGGTGGGCCTCGGCTACACCTTC.

CDR3 DNA sequence: TGTGCCAGCAGCCCATCCTGGGGGAGCCTTTCTCGGGTGGAGACCCAGTACTTC. The encoded protein is CASSPSWGSLSRVETQYF. The genes are TRBV14 and TRBJ2-5; D is perhaps TRBD1 or TRBD2 (5 bases each). CDR3 length: 18 amino acids. CDR1 is SGHDN, CDR2 FVKESK, per germline. V gave up 4 bases and J gave up 5 bases, with 26 bases separating them.

The rearrangement joins TRBV12-5 to TRBJ1-1, with D unclear. V lost 4 bases and J lost 0, with 9 bases in between. There are 14 residues in the CDR3. Per germline, CDR1 LGHNT and CDR2 FRNRAP. CDR3 sequence reads: CASGSGGLNTEAFF. The CDR3 bases are TGTGCTAGTGGTTCCGGAGGGTTGAACACTGAAGCTTTCTTT.

J is TRBJ1-1 and V is TRBV5-4; D unresolved. Trimming left V 0 bases short and J 3 bases short, with 9 bases between. Germline CDR1 is SGHNT and CDR2 is YYREEE (reference sequence). The CDR3 has 14 residues. The CDR3 DNA sequence: TGTGCCAGCAGCTTGGAAGGACTCGACACTGAAGCTTTCTTT. Translation: CASSLEGLDTEAFF.

J is TRBJ1-5 and V is TRBV7-9, with unresolved D. Between the trimmed V and J ends, which lost 5 bases and 6 bases, there was a span of 8 bases. The germline gives CDR1 SEHNR, CDR2 FQNEAQ (reference sequence). CDR3 length: 12 residues. The CDR3 loop is CASSEDTQPQHF. Here the CDR3 DNA reads TGTGCCAGCAGCGAAGATACTCAGCCCCAGCATTTT.